Below, 14 T cell receptor beta chains from the same sample are listed, as sequenced in a study of blood T cell repertoires in COVID-19. Libraries were prepared by immunoSEQ multiplex PCR; TCRdb keeps only in-frame clonotypes and omits some of them. The sample contains some 140,000 clones, more than 65% of which appear only once. Sequenced input: peripheral blood. Receptors originate from an elderly man with acute or convalescent COVID-19.

The chain has TRBV5-5 and TRBJ1-2; 8 bases are shared with TRBD1. V lost 4 bases, J lost 4 bases, and 3 bases stayed unmatched. Germline V CDR1 and CDR2: SGHKS, YYEKEE (reference sequence). The CDR3 is 13 amino acids. CDR3: CASSPGQAYGYTF. The CDR3 DNA reads TGTGCCAGCAGCCCGGGACAGGCCTATGGCTACACCTTC.

Only a few counts were recorded for this clone. V gene TRBV5-4 combines with J gene TRBJ1-2; D remains ambiguous. Germline values: CDR1 SGHNT, CDR2 YYREEE (reference sequence). The ends were cut back, 5 bases at V and 7 bases at J, with 21 bases in the middle. The CDR3 runs to 15 residues. The CDR3 loop is CASSPDMRAIGGYTF. The DNA of the CDR3 is TGTGCCAGCAGTCCCGATATGAGGGCGATCGGTGGCTACACCTTC. The full variable domain, its missing parts supplied by reference TRBV5-4 and TRBJ1-2, is ETGVTQSPTHLIKTRGQQVTLRCSSQSGHNTVSWYQQALGQGPQFIFQYYREEENGRGNFPPRFSGLQFPNYSSELNVNALELDDSALYLCASSPDMRAIGGYTFGSGTRLTVV.

This chain links TRBV5-4 with TRBJ1-2; the D gene is possibly TRBD1 (5 bases). CDR3 size: 15 residues. In germline, CDR1 is SGHNT, CDR2 YYREEE (reference sequence). The V gene lost 0 bases and the J gene lost 8 bases, with 17 bases spanning the gap. The CDR3 here is CASSLAGTSARGYTF. In nucleotides, the CDR3 is TGTGCCAGCAGCTTGGCCGGGACTTCCGCCAGGGGCTACACCTTC. Drawing the rest from reference TRBV5-4 and TRBJ1-2, the complete variable domain is ETGVTQSPTHLIKTRGQQVTLRCSSQSGHNTVSWYQQALGQGPQFIFQYYREEENGRGNFPPRFSGLQFPNYSSELNVNALELDDSALYLCASSLAGTSARGYTFGSGTRLTVV.

The rearrangement uses TRBV6-2 or TRBV6-3 and TRBJ2-3; possible D gene TRBD2, 5 bases. The germline V and J ends were trimmed by 0 bases and 2 bases, with 12 bases remaining between them. Germline V gene data show CDR1 as MNHEY and CDR2 as SVGEGT. This CDR3 contains 16 residues. The CDR3 DNA reads as TGTGCCAGCAGTTACTCGTGGACTTCATTCACAGATACGCAGTATTTT. Translating gives CASSYSWTSFTDTQYF.

The chain combines TRBV29-1 with TRBJ2-5; D not certain. V was shortened by 1 base and J by 2 bases, with 5 bases between the two germline ends. This CDR3 spans 12 amino acids. Per germline, CDR1 SQVTM and CDR2 ANQGSEA. CDR3 DNA sequence: TGCAGCGTTGAAGTGGCTCAAGAGACCCAGTACTTC. This encodes CSVEVAQETQYF.

The V gene is TRBV27, the J gene TRBJ1-2, with 7 positions matching TRBD1. Trimming at V came to 3 bases and at J to 7 bases, leaving 11 bases not matched to a gene. Germline V gene lookup returns CDR1 MNHEY and CDR2 SMNVEV (reference sequence). The CDR3 contains 15 residues. In DNA, the CDR3 is TGTGCCAGCAGTTTTACAGGGGAAGCGGTGGGTGGCTACACCTTC. Translating it yields CASSFTGEAVGGYTF.

The V call is TRBV7-3, the J call TRBJ2-5; D gene ambiguous. The V end lost 2 bases, the J end lost 5 bases, and 9 bases lay between the germline ends. Germline V gene sequence: CDR1 SGHTA, CDR2 FQGTGA. The CDR3 contains 13 residues. CDR3 amino acids: CASSLYGRETQYF. The CDR3, as DNA: TGTGCCAGCAGCTTATATGGCAGGGAGACCCAGTACTTC.

Worth noting for this clone: Likely a read error: the CDR3 ends without its conserved phenylalanine or tryptophan. The DNA is left out, because the CDR3 cannot be placed on it with certainty; the CDR3 is given as TCRdb lists it. The rearrangement joins TRBV11-2 to TRBJ1-2; TRBD1 is taken as the D call from the table, unchecked against the DNA. A total of 11 residues make up the CDR3, ends included. Germline V gives CDR1 SGHAT, CDR2 FQNNGV. CDR3: CASSLGAGNSY.

V and J are TRBV7-2 and TRBJ2-5, with TRBD2 matching over 16 bases. V lost 5 bases and J lost 1; bases outside the gene matches: 4. The CDR3 consists of 17 residues. Germline CDR1 is SGHTA and CDR2 is FQGNSA. The CDR3 nucleotides read TGTGCCAGCAGCCTGGGGACTAGCGGGGGGGGCCAAGAGACCCAGTACTTC. Protein product: CASSLGTSGGGQETQYF.

The rearrangement joins TRBV19 to TRBJ2-5, with 7 bases aligning to TRBD2. The germline V gene has CDR1 LNHDA and CDR2 SQIVND (reference sequence). This CDR3 contains 13 residues. Trimming cost V 6 bases and J 1 base; bases outside gene matches: 2. The CDR3 DNA reads as TGTGCCAGTAGAGAGCGGGGCCAAGAGACCCAGTACTTC. This codes for CASRERGQETQYF.

This rearrangement joins TRBV7-2 to TRBJ2-1; 9 positions match TRBD1. Germline lookup yields CDR1 SGHTA and CDR2 FQGNSA. The CDR3 has 15 amino acids. J was trimmed by 1 base and V by 3 bases; bases with no gene match: 1. Here the CDR3 reads CASSFDRGSYNEQFF. In DNA form, the CDR3 reads TGTGCCAGCAGCTTCGACAGGGGGTCCTACAATGAGCAGTTCTTC.

The chain links TRBV19 to TRBJ2-5; D possibly corresponds to TRBD2 (6 bases). Germline lookup yields CDR1 LNHDA and CDR2 SQIVND (reference sequence). The germline V and J ends were trimmed by 6 bases and 5 bases, with 10 bases remaining between them. The CDR3 consists of 12 residues. The chain's CDR3 is CASSGGAETQYF. The CDR3 DNA is TGTGCCAGTAGCGGGGGAGCGGAGACCCAGTACTTC.

The chain is built from TRBV28 and TRBJ2-3; perhaps TRBD2 as D (5 bases). V was pared by 5 bases and J by 0 bases, with 15 bases between. This CDR3 region has 16 residues. The germline V gene encodes CDR1 MDHEN and CDR2 SYDVKM. The CDR3 sequence: CASSPWPRTSTDTQYF. The CDR3 coding sequence is TGTGCCAGCAGTCCCTGGCCGAGGACTAGCACAGATACGCAGTATTTT.

CDR3 nucleotide sequence: TGTGCCAGCCAACCCGCAGGGGGTGGTGAAAAACTGTTTTTT. Its protein is CASQPAGGGEKLFF. The chain carries TRBV19 and TRBJ1-4, with 7 bases fitting TRBD1. The CDR3 totals 14 residues. Germline CDR1 reads LNHDA; CDR2 reads SQIVND (reference sequence). Germline trimming cut 9 bases from V and 7 bases from J; bases unmatched to any gene: 11.